Described below is a single T cell receptor (beta chain) sequence and its context. The CDR3 length is 15 residues. The germline V gene has CDR1 SGHRS and CDR2 YFSETQ. V dropped 0 bases and J dropped 5 bases, with 12 bases sitting between them. The CDR3 regions of TCR beta were amplified from RNA transcripts. HTBI primers were used for first-round RT-PCR of the TCR CDR3. TCRdb reanalysed the multiplex PCR reads using MiXCR and keeps one entry per CDR3 protein. Of about 720,000 distinct CDR3 sequences detected, over 15% appear once; the ten largest clones hold around 15%. The source of the sample is a study of T cells in Graves' hyperthyroidism and ophthalmopathy.

This receptor was identified in a woman aged 45-59 years with Graves' hyperthyroidism that later progressed to Graves' ophthalmopathy. The chain joins TRBV5-1 to TRBJ2-1; D tentatively fits TRBD1 or TRBD2 (5 bases each). Sequencing used blood. CDR3 DNA sequence: TGCGCCAGCAGCTTGGTGATGGGGGTTGACAATGAGCAGTTCTTC. This gives the protein CASSLVMGVDNEQFF.